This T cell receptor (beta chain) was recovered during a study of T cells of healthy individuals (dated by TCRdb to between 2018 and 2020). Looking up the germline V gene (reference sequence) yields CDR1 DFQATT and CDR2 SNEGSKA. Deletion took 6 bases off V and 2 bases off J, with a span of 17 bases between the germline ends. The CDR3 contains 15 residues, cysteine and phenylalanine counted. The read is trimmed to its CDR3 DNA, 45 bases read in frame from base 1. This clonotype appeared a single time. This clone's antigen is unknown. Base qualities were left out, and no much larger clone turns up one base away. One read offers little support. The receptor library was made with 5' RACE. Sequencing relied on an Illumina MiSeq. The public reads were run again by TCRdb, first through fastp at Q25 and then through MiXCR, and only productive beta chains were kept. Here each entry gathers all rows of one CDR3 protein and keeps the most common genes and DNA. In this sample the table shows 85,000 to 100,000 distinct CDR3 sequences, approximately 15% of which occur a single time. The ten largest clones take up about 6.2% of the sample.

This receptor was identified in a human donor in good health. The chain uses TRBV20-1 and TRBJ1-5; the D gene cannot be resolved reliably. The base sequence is TGCAGTGCCCCACAGACCCGAGTGGGCAATCAGCCCCAGCATTTT. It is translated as CSAPQTRVGNQPQHF.